This T cell receptor beta chain was identified during a study of radiotherapy plus CTLA-4 blockade in lung cancer. The data were produced by immunoSEQ multiplex PCR, yet TCRdb's version contains in-frame clones alone and is incomplete. The sample carries 90,000 to 130,000 clones, 81% recorded once. This clone has a handful of counts. Other DNA variants within this sample encode the same CDR3. Trimming removed 0 bases at V and 1 base at J, with 5 bases between. CDR3 length equals 14 residues. The V gene's germline CDR1 is SGHTA and CDR2 FQGNSA. Alongside CTLA-4 blockade with ipilimumab, patients with chemo-refractory metastatic non-small-cell lung cancer received focal radiation.

Sequences were derived from peripheral blood, sampled from a patient treated with radiotherapy plus ipilimumab. This sequence originates from a human donor with non-small cell lung cancer that progressed on radiotherapy plus ipilimumab. Some clones in this sample may be carry-over from other donors' samples. The chain couples TRBV7-2 to TRBJ2-3, with TRBD2 as a possible D gene (5 bases). The CDR3 loop reads CASSLARGTDTQYF. In DNA, the CDR3 is TGTGCCAGCAGCTTAGCGCGGGGCACAGATACGCAGTATTTT.